The 30 T cell receptor beta chains given below trace back to one sample, sequenced in a study of cytomegalovirus exposure and HLA in healthy donors. Sequencing used immunoSEQ multiplex PCR; TCRdb keeps in-frame clones, though not all of them. The data show some 240,000 clones, roughly 83% seen once. Sequencing used PBMCs. The origin of the receptors is a woman between 18 and 30 years old in good health and CMV-seronegative.

This rearrangement joins TRBV5-1 to TRBJ2-7, with 9 bases identical to TRBD1. Germline CDR1 SGHRS, CDR2 YFSETQ. The V segment lost 4 bases and the J segment 3 bases; nucleotides outside the gene matches: 5. This CDR3 has 14 amino acids. The CDR3, as DNA: TGCGCCAGCAGCAGTCCGGACAGGGGCTACGAGCAGTACTTC. Residues: CASSSPDRGYEQYF.

This sequence joins TRBV27 and TRBJ2-3, with 10 bases matching TRBD2. V was clipped by 3 bases and J by 0 bases; unmatched bases: 3. The germline V gene encodes CDR1 MNHEY and CDR2 SMNVEV (reference sequence). The CDR3 sequence is 16 residues long. CDR3 DNA: TGTGCCAGCAGTTTTAGACTAGCGGGTAGCACAGATACGCAGTATTTT. It is translated as CASSFRLAGSTDTQYF.

The chain is built from TRBV27 and TRBJ2-7; 7 bases agree with TRBD1. V lost 0 bases to trimming and J lost 4 bases; unmatched junction nucleotides: 9. Germline CDR1 MNHEY, CDR2 SMNVEV (reference sequence). The CDR3 extends over 16 amino acids. CDR3 sequence (DNA): TGTGCCAGCAGTTTATCAGTCGGCAGGGGGTGGTACGAGCAGTACTTC. This gives the protein CASSLSVGRGWYEQYF.

The chain recombines TRBV27 with TRBJ1-5; 7 bases are shared with TRBD1. The V gene's germline CDR1 is MNHEY and CDR2 SMNVEV (reference sequence). CDR3 length: 16 amino acids. Trimming cost V 8 bases and J 0 bases; bases outside gene matches: 10. DNA of the CDR3: TGTGCCAGCGGGCCGGGACAGACATTTAGCAATCAGCCCCAGCATTTT. Its protein product is CASGPGQTFSNQPQHF.

In its sample, this clone ranks as large. V gene TRBV6-5 combines with J gene TRBJ2-7; D gene ambiguous. Per germline, CDR1 MNHEY and CDR2 SVGAGI. CDR3 size: 16 residues. Deletions cut 0 bases from V and 0 bases from J, with 12 bases between. This CDR3 reads CASSYSSDDLSYEQYF. The CDR3 bases are TGTGCCAGCAGTTACTCGAGCGACGACCTCTCCTACGAGCAGTACTTC.

The chain employs TRBV14 and TRBJ2-7; 8 bases line up with TRBD2. This CDR3 has 18 residues. Looked up from germline, CDR1 is SGHDN and CDR2 is FVKESK. V lost 4 bases and J lost 2; bases outside the gene matches: 16. Written as DNA, the CDR3 is TGTGCCAGCAGCCCTTACCTACCTGGGTTAGCGGGGACCTACGAGCAGTACTTC. Encoded protein: CASSPYLPGLAGTYEQYF.

V and J are TRBV5-1 and TRBJ2-7; 7 bases align to TRBD1. The ends lost 4 bases at V and 1 base at J; junction bases unmatched: 5. This CDR3 comprises 14 residues. Germline values: CDR1 SGHRS, CDR2 YFSETQ. CDR3 sequence reads: CASSLGQESYEQYF. The CDR3 DNA reads TGCGCCAGCAGCCTCGGACAGGAGTCCTACGAGCAGTACTTC.

This sequence joins TRBV6-5 and TRBJ1-2; D is unclear. Germline loops: CDR1 MNHEY, CDR2 SVGAGI. The CDR3 loop spans 14 amino acids. V dropped 4 bases and J dropped 0 bases, with 9 bases sitting between them. CDR3 in amino acids: CASSSVGTNYGYTF. The CDR3 bases are TGTGCCAGCAGTTCCGTAGGGACTAACTATGGCTACACCTTC.

The chain recombines TRBV7-7 with TRBJ2-2, with no clear D. V was shortened by 2 bases and J by 4 bases, with 8 bases between the two germline ends. CDR1 is SSHAT, CDR2 FNYEAQ, per germline (reference sequence). The CDR3 is 14 amino acids. The CDR3 coding sequence is TGTGCCAGCAGCTTAATGCAGAGCACCGGGGAGCTGTTTTTT. Encoded protein: CASSLMQSTGELFF.

The V gene is TRBV5-1, the J gene TRBJ2-1; TRBD2 matches at 8 bases. CDR1 SGHRS and CDR2 YFSETQ come from the germline V gene. J was trimmed by 0 bases and V by 3 bases; bases with no gene match: 17. This CDR3 has 20 amino acids. The CDR3 spells CASSSGGASGSESSYNEQFF. The CDR3 bases are TGCGCCAGCAGCTCAGGAGGGGCTAGCGGGTCCGAAAGCTCCTACAATGAGCAGTTCTTC.

The chain joins TRBV7-8 to TRBJ1-1; TRBD1 aligns across 7 bases. J was trimmed by 0 bases and V by 0 bases; bases with no gene match: 1. CDR1 and CDR2 from the germline V gene are SGHVS and FQNEAQ. CDR3 size: 15 residues. The CDR3 loop is CASSLATGMNTEAFF. CDR3 nucleotides: TGTGCCAGCAGCTTAGCGACAGGGATGAACACTGAAGCTTTCTTT.

The V and J genes are TRBV7-3 and TRBJ2-3; 9 bases fit TRBD1. This CDR3 region has 15 residues. The V gene's germline CDR1 is SGHTA and CDR2 FQGTGA. V dropped 2 bases and J dropped 9; count of bases not matched to a gene: 9. In nucleotides, the CDR3 is TGTGCCAGCAGCTTAGGGGACAGGGCCATAGACACGCAGTATTTT. Its protein is CASSLGDRAIDTQYF. Based on the CDR3 plus reference TRBV7-3 and TRBJ2-3, the full variable domain is GAGVSQTPSNKVTEKGKYVELRCDPISGHTALYWYRQSLGQGPEFLIYFQGTGAADDSGLPNDRFFAVRPEGSVSTLKIQRTERGDSAVYLCASSLGDRAIDTQYFGPGTRLTVL.

The V and J genes are TRBV28 and TRBJ1-5, with D unresolved. The CDR3 contains 12 residues. Trimming left V 10 bases short and J 2 bases short, with 9 bases between. CDR1 is MDHEN, CDR2 SYDVKM, per germline. The CDR3 loop is CATVNGNQPQHF. DNA for the CDR3: TGTGCCACCGTCAATGGCAATCAGCCCCAGCATTTT. Combining the CDR3 with reference TRBV28 and TRBJ1-5 gives the whole variable domain DVKVTQSSRYLVKRTGEKVFLECVQDMDHENMFWYRQDPGLGLRLIYFSYDVKMKEKGDIPEGYSVSREKKERFSLILESASTNQTSMYLCATVNGNQPQHFGDGTRLSIL.

This chain links TRBV7-2 with TRBJ2-7; weak D call: TRBD2 (6 bases). The ends were cut back, 2 bases at V and 0 bases at J, with 8 bases in the middle. Germline V lookup: CDR1 SGHTA, CDR2 FQGNSA. This CDR3 spans 14 amino acids. CDR3 nucleotides: TGTGCCAGCAGCTTACGCGGGGACTCCTACGAGCAGTACTTC. It is translated as CASSLRGDSYEQYF.

V is TRBV27 and J is TRBJ1-2, with 11 positions matching TRBD1. Germline V gives CDR1 MNHEY, CDR2 SMNVEV (reference sequence). The junction had 6 bases not matched to a gene; V was cut back by 6 bases and J by 0 bases. The CDR3 length is 16 residues. CDR3 DNA sequence: TGTGCCAGCAGCGGACAGGGGGCGTTAGCTAACTATGGCTACACCTTC. This codes for CASSGQGALANYGYTF.

In its sample, this clone was seen once. The chain has TRBV6-6 and TRBJ1-2; 7 nucleotides line up with TRBD1. Germline V lookup: CDR1 MNHNY, CDR2 SVGAGI (reference sequence). The V and J ends lost 1 base and 8 bases, in that order; junction bases with no gene match: 4. The CDR3 is 13 residues long. In DNA form, the CDR3 reads TGTGCCAGCAGTTACTGGCAGGGGGAAGGCTACACCTTC. Its translation: CASSYWQGEGYTF.

Concerning this clone: An end of the junction differs from the germline gene, which may be a read error. Additional DNA sequences in this sample encode the identical CDR3. The chain couples TRBV4-1 to TRBJ2-7, with TRBD1 matching 9 bases. This CDR3 spans 14 amino acids. Germline-derived CDR1 and CDR2 are MGHRA and YSYEKL. The CDR3 is CASSPGQGVWEQYF. The CDR3 nucleotides are TGCGCCAGCAGCCCGGGACAGGGTGTTTGGGAGCAATACTTC.

The gene calls are TRBV5-6 and TRBJ2-3; no clear D gene. The CDR3 is made up of 13 amino acids. Trimming shortened V by 0 bases and J by 4 bases, and 6 bases separated the two germline ends. Germline CDR1 SGHDT, CDR2 YYEEEE. As DNA, the CDR3 is TGTGCCAGCAGCTTGGCCAGGTCAGATACGCAGTATTTT. Protein: CASSLARSDTQYF.

CDR3 bases: TGTGCCAGCATTCGGGGGCCCAACACCGGGGAGCTGTTTTTT. It codes for CASIRGPNTGELFF. The gene calls are TRBV2 and TRBJ2-2; D possibly uses TRBD1 or TRBD2 (6 bases each). The CDR3 totals 14 residues. The V end was cut by 7 bases, the J end by 2 bases, with 11 bases between. CDR1 is SNHLY and CDR2 is FYNNEI in the germline V gene.

Sample share makes this clone medium-sized (0.01 to 0.1%). This chain connects TRBV4-2 to TRBJ2-7; 9 nucleotides agree with TRBD1. CDR1 is LGHNA, CDR2 YNFKEQ, per germline. The J segment lost 3 bases and the V segment lost 0 bases, leaving 3 bases of the junction unmatched. The CDR3 is made up of 15 amino acids. The CDR3 DNA follows: TGTGCCAGCAGCCAAGAGGACAGGGGCTACTACGAGCAGTACTTC. It codes for CASSQEDRGYYEQYF.

J is TRBJ1-5 and V is TRBV6-1, with 9 bases matching TRBD1. Unmatched junction bases numbered 6, after V lost 3 bases and J lost 6 bases. Germline V CDR1 and CDR2: MNHNS, SASEGT. The CDR3 sequence is 15 residues long. CDR3 DNA: TGTGCCAGCAGTGACGGGACAGGGTCGGGTCAGCCCCAGCATTTT. Amino acids: CASSDGTGSGQPQHF.

The rearrangement joins TRBV9 to TRBJ1-1; D uncertain. The CDR3 consists of 15 residues. Trimming took off 0 bases at V and 6 bases at J, with 15 bases between the two ends. CDR1 and CDR2 (germline): SGDLS, YYNGEE. In DNA form, the CDR3 reads TGTGCCAGCAGCGTAGTCGGACCGAATCTCGCTGAAGCTTTCTTT. Its translation is CASSVVGPNLAEAFF.

The gene calls are TRBV6-5 and TRBJ2-7; maybe TRBD1 (6 bases). The CDR3 is 13 residues long. V was pared by 5 bases and J by 4 bases, with 12 bases between. Germline V gives CDR1 MNHEY, CDR2 SVGAGI. CDR3 sequence: CASSQSDRYEQYF. CDR3 coding DNA: TGTGCCAGCAGTCAATCGGACAGATACGAGCAGTACTTC.

This clone was picked up a small number of times. J is TRBJ1-2 and V is TRBV7-2; D unresolved. Looked up from germline, CDR1 is SGHTA and CDR2 is FQGNSA. The CDR3 consists of 14 residues. Trimming pared 7 bases from V and 2 bases from J, leaving 14 bases between. The CDR3 spells CASTVKGVNYGYTF. CDR3 DNA sequence: TGTGCCAGCACAGTAAAGGGAGTGAACTATGGCTACACCTTC.

The chain uses TRBV5-5 and TRBJ2-2; possible D gene TRBD2, 5 bases. The CDR3 consists of 14 residues. V was pared by 4 bases and J by 6 bases, with 13 bases between. CDR1 and CDR2 from the germline V gene are SGHKS and YYEKEE (reference sequence). In nucleotides, the CDR3 is TGTGCCAGCAGCCGCCGGGATGGTGCCGGGGAGCTGTTTTTT. It is translated as CASSRRDGAGELFF.

The gene calls are TRBV2 and TRBJ1-5; D is unresolved. Between the trimmed V and J ends, which lost 3 bases and 0 bases, there was a span of 9 bases. The CDR3 totals 15 residues. In germline, CDR1 is SNHLY, CDR2 FYNNEI. The CDR3 region has the DNA TGTGCCAGCAGTGACAGGAGGGTTAGCAATCAGCCCCAGCATTTT. Translating gives CASSDRRVSNQPQHF.

V is TRBV10-3 and J is TRBJ2-7; TRBD1 matches at 7 bases. This CDR3 has 17 amino acids. From germline, CDR1 is ENHRY and CDR2 SYGVKD. Germline trimming cut 2 bases from V and 0 bases from J; bases unmatched to any gene: 10. The DNA for the CDR3 is TGTGCCATCAGTGAGCCCCTCGACAGGGCCGTCTCCTACGAGCAGTACTTC. Translated, it gives CAISEPLDRAVSYEQYF.

The chain combines TRBV9 with TRBJ2-7, with D uncertain. The germline gives CDR1 SGDLS, CDR2 YYNGEE. Trimming shortened V by 3 bases and J by 0 bases, and 7 bases separated the two germline ends. This CDR3 spans 13 amino acids. The CDR3 DNA follows: TGTGCCAGCAGCGCCGACTCCTCCTACGAGCAGTACTTC. It specifies CASSADSSYEQYF.

The chain employs TRBV28 and TRBJ1-5; D gene uncertain. The CDR3 extends over 12 amino acids. Germline CDR1 MDHEN, CDR2 SYDVKM. Between the trimmed V and J ends, which lost 6 bases and 4 bases, there was a span of 7 bases. DNA for the CDR3: TGTGCCAGCAGGGAACCAAATCAGCCCCAGCATTTT. It yields the protein CASREPNQPQHF.

This clone has a handful of counts. The chain carries TRBV27 and TRBJ2-2; 7 bases are shared with TRBD1. With V trimmed by 6 bases and J by 7 bases, 8 bases remained unmatched. Per germline, CDR1 MNHEY and CDR2 SMNVEV (reference sequence). This CDR3 has 14 amino acids. CDR3 protein: CASRRDRANGELFF. As DNA, the CDR3 is TGTGCCAGCAGGAGAGACAGGGCCAACGGGGAGCTGTTTTTT.